The present T cell receptor (beta chain) was sequenced within a study of blood T cell repertoires in COVID-19. The germline CDR1 and CDR2 sequences are SNHLY and FYNNEI. CDR3 length: 14 amino acids. After removal of 6 bases from V and 6 bases from J, the junction contained 5 bases not matched to a gene. Original data processing: How many nucleated cells were present was estimated from reference gene primer amplification. Repertoires were generated with immunoSEQ multiplex PCR, while TCRdb's copy carries only in-frame clones and drops some. The DNA gave D and trimming, while V, J and clone size come from that table. The table lists around 320,000 clones, 90% of them singletons, with 3% to 5% in the top ten. Participant age was about 18 to 89 years, and participants resided in roughly 25 US areas. Participants classified as exposed had met a COVID-19 case within 2 weeks before study entry.

This sequence was found in a woman younger than 45 who had been exposed to COVID-19. Sequenced sample: PBMCs or T cells enriched from blood (not recorded which). The rearrangement joins TRBV2 to TRBJ1-6; 7 bases match TRBD1. The DNA of the CDR3 is TGTGCCAGCAGGGGAAGACAGGGTAATTCACCCCTCCACTTT. Protein product: CASRGRQGNSPLHF.